The 24 T cell receptor beta chains below were found in one sample sequenced in a study of somatic mutations in cytotoxic T cells in rheumatoid arthritis. Data came from immunoSEQ multiplex PCR; TCRdb stores just in-frame clones and leaves some out. The sample has under 20,000 clones; approximately 87% are singletons. The sequencing sample was made of CD8+ T cells sorted from blood. The receptors were sampled from a man in his forties in good health.

This rearrangement joins TRBV7-6 to TRBJ2-2, with 11 bases matching TRBD2. Germline V CDR1 and CDR2: SGHVS, FNYEAQ. The junction had 7 bases not matched to a gene; V was cut back by 2 bases and J by 5 bases. The CDR3 is 17 amino acids. The CDR3 spells CASSLITSGSYTGELFF. The CDR3 region has the DNA TGTGCCAGCAGCTTAATAACTAGCGGGAGTTATACCGGGGAGCTGTTTTTT.

This chain's CDR3 is CASSFAQGRYTEAFF. The CDR3 coding sequence is TGTGCCAGCAGTTTTGCGCAGGGACGTTACACTGAAGCTTTCTTT. V is TRBV28 and J is TRBJ1-1; D might be TRBD1 (5 bases). Per germline, CDR1 MDHEN and CDR2 SYDVKM. The CDR3 extends over 15 amino acids. The V end lost 3 bases, the J end lost 3 bases, and 14 bases lay between the germline ends.

The V call is TRBV7-9, the J call TRBJ1-2; no firm D call. This CDR3 has 13 residues. V gave up 1 base and J gave up 5 bases, with 8 bases separating them. Germline V gene lookup returns CDR1 SEHNR and CDR2 FQNEAQ (reference sequence). The CDR3 region has the DNA TGTGCCAGCAGCTTAGGGCAAGGGTATGGCTACACCTTC. It translates to CASSLGQGYGYTF.

This clone is termed medium-sized. The rearrangement joins TRBV27 to TRBJ2-1; D possibly corresponds to TRBD1 (5 bases). Germline V lookup: CDR1 MNHEY, CDR2 SMNVEV (reference sequence). V dropped 2 bases and J dropped 5 bases, with 7 bases sitting between them. This CDR3 has 13 residues. Here the CDR3 DNA reads TGTGCCAGCAGTTTAGCGACAGACAATGAGCAGTTCTTC. Its translation: CASSLATDNEQFF.

V usage is TRBV19 and J usage is TRBJ1-1; D is undetermined. The germline CDR1 and CDR2 sequences are LNHDA and SQIVND (reference sequence). Trimming removed 8 bases at V and 1 base at J, with 11 bases between. This CDR3 has 13 amino acids. The DNA of the CDR3 is TGTGCCAGTCTAGGCCCCGGGAACACTGAAGCTTTCTTT. This codes for CASLGPGNTEAFF.

The chain joins TRBV7-2 to TRBJ1-2; 7 bases align to TRBD1. V shed 8 bases, J shed 3 bases, and the junction held 3 bases outside the gene matches. This CDR3 contains 12 residues. Germline CDR1 is SGHTA and CDR2 is FQGNSA. The DNA for the CDR3 is TGTGCCAGCGAGGGGGCCCACTATGGCTACACCTTC. Translated: CASEGAHYGYTF.

The V gene is TRBV4-1, the J gene TRBJ2-7, with D possibly called TRBD1 or TRBD2 (5 bases each). The CDR3 spans 15 residues. Trimming shortened V by 5 bases and J by 2 bases, and 16 bases separated the two germline ends. Germline values: CDR1 MGHRA, CDR2 YSYEKL. Here the CDR3 DNA reads TGCGCCAGCAGCAGGAAGGGGACGGAAACCTACGAGCAGTACTTC. This gives the protein CASSRKGTETYEQYF.

The chain recombines TRBV28 with TRBJ2-1, with 14 bases matching TRBD2. After removal of 6 bases from V and 8 bases from J, the junction contained 6 bases not matched to a gene. The CDR3 contains 15 residues. Germline loops: CDR1 MDHEN, CDR2 SYDVKM. The CDR3 protein is CASSGTSGRVYEQFF. The CDR3 bases are TGTGCCAGCAGCGGGACTAGCGGGAGAGTCTATGAGCAGTTCTTC.

The CDR3 loop is CAIGTGLLPSSYF. CDR3 DNA: TGTGCCATCGGGACAGGGCTTCTCCCGAGTTCGTACTTC. The chain joins TRBV10-3 to TRBJ2-7; TRBD1 matches 9 bases. The J segment lost 12 bases and the V segment lost 8 bases, leaving 14 bases of the junction unmatched. The CDR3 spans 13 residues. CDR1 is ENHRY, CDR2 SYGVKD, per germline.

This clone was counted a few times. The rearrangement links TRBV28 to TRBJ2-7; 8 bases are shared with TRBD2. CDR1 MDHEN and CDR2 SYDVKM come from the germline V gene. CDR3 length equals 14 residues. Losses at the gene ends were 5 bases for V and 3 bases for J; bases not matched to a gene: 6. CDR3 amino acids: CASSAILAGYEQYF. CDR3 sequence (DNA): TGTGCCAGCAGTGCGATTCTAGCGGGCTACGAGCAGTACTTC.

The genes are TRBV2 and TRBJ1-1; D call uncertain. Germline CDR1 reads SNHLY; CDR2 reads FYNNEI. V was cut by 11 bases and J by 6 bases, with 19 bases left in between. This CDR3 comprises 13 residues. CDR3 bases: TGTGCCGTCCAGAGGCGGTTCGGGGCTGAAGCTTTCTTT. It specifies CAVQRRFGAEAFF.

The V and J genes are TRBV15 and TRBJ1-5; 7 bases align to TRBD1. The length of the CDR3 is 15 residues. V was pared by 4 bases and J by 9 bases, with 12 bases of the junction left unmatched. Germline CDR1 LNHNV, CDR2 YYDKDF (reference sequence). CDR3 DNA sequence: TGTGCCACCAGCACATTCGACAGGGTGCAAGGGCCCCAGCATTTT. Translating it yields CATSTFDRVQGPQHF.

The chain is built from TRBV27 and TRBJ2-2, with D perhaps matching TRBD1 or TRBD2 (5 bases each). This CDR3 is 14 amino acids long. Germline CDR1 and CDR2: MNHEY and SMNVEV (reference sequence). V lost 3 bases, J lost 7 bases, and 12 bases lay in between. The CDR3 DNA reads TGTGCCAGCAGTTTGGGGGTTTTTAGCGGGGAGCTGTTTTTT. Its protein product is CASSLGVFSGELFF.

The V gene is TRBV4-3, the J gene TRBJ1-2, with 8 bases matching TRBD1. This CDR3 spans 18 amino acids. V shed 0 bases and J 0 bases; nucleotides not matched to a gene: 9. Germline values: CDR1 LGHNA, CDR2 YSLEER. Here the CDR3 DNA reads TGCGCCAGCAGCCAAGATGCGGACAGGGAAACTTCTAACTATGGCTACACCTTC. Its translation is CASSQDADRETSNYGYTF.

This sequence joins TRBV10-3 and TRBJ2-7; D unresolved. The CDR3 totals 12 residues. Deletions cut 11 bases from V and 0 bases from J, with 11 bases between. Germline CDR1 reads ENHRY; CDR2 reads SYGVKD. CDR3 residues: CASFSDSYEQYF. In nucleotides, the CDR3 is TGTGCCTCATTCAGTGACTCCTACGAGCAGTACTTC.

This rearrangement joins TRBV4-3 to TRBJ2-6, with 9 nucleotides matching TRBD1. Germline lookup yields CDR1 LGHNA and CDR2 YSLEER. Trimming removed 1 base from V and 0 bases from J; junction bases left unmatched: 4. The CDR3 spans 18 residues. This chain's CDR3 is CASSQAGTGFSGANVLTF. The CDR3 bases are TGCGCCAGCAGCCAAGCAGGGACAGGGTTCTCTGGGGCCAACGTCCTGACTTTC.

A few counts support this clone. The chain uses TRBV25-1 and TRBJ1-5; TRBD1 might be the D (6 bases). V was cut by 4 bases and J by 12 bases, with 16 bases left in between. The CDR3 spans 13 residues. The V gene's germline CDR1 is MGHDK and CDR2 SYGVNS. Here the CDR3 DNA reads TGTGCCAGCAGTGGCACAGGGACAACGAGCCAGCATTTT. This gives the protein CASSGTGTTSQHF.

This chain joins TRBV7-4 and TRBJ2-2; no clear D gene. There are 15 residues in the CDR3. Germline V lookup: CDR1 SGHVT, CDR2 SQSDAQ. V lost 0 bases and J lost 6, with 11 bases in between. CDR3 nucleotides: TGTGCCAGCAGCTTAGCGGAGTTTGTTTCCGGGGAGCTGTTTTTT. It translates to CASSLAEFVSGELFF.

CDR3 in amino acids: CASRRRTEAFF. As DNA, the CDR3 is TGTGCCAGCAGGAGGAGGACTGAAGCTTTCTTT. The J gene is TRBJ1-1, the V gene TRBV27; D gene uncertain. Germline V lookup: CDR1 MNHEY, CDR2 SMNVEV (reference sequence). The ends were cut back, 6 bases at V and 5 bases at J, with 7 bases in the middle. The CDR3 contains 11 residues.

V and J are TRBV28 and TRBJ1-5; D uncertain. Germline V gene data show CDR1 as MDHEN and CDR2 as SYDVKM. V was cut by 1 base and J by 4 bases, with 5 bases left in between. The CDR3 has 13 residues. The CDR3 loop reads CASSLSGNQPQHF. In DNA form, the CDR3 reads TGTGCCAGCAGTTTATCGGGGAATCAGCCCCAGCATTTT.

The CDR3: CATSRETLTGGYGNEQFF. The CDR3 DNA reads TGTGCCACCAGCAGAGAAACCCTAACAGGGGGCTATGGGAATGAGCAGTTCTTC. The V and J genes are TRBV15 and TRBJ2-1; the match to TRBD1 covers 9 bases. V was pared by 0 bases and J by 7 bases, with 13 bases of the junction left unmatched. CDR1 and CDR2 (germline): LNHNV, YYDKDF (reference sequence). The CDR3 covers 18 residues.

The genes are TRBV5-1 and TRBJ2-7, with 8 bases fitting TRBD1. CDR3 length: 14 amino acids. Germline CDR1 reads SGHRS; CDR2 reads YFSETQ. The V and J ends lost 0 bases and 5 bases, in that order; junction bases with no gene match: 4. In DNA, the CDR3 is TGCGCCAGCAGCTTGGTTCAGGGGGCGAACGAGCAGTACTTC. As protein: CASSLVQGANEQYF.

V usage is TRBV6-5 and J usage is TRBJ2-7, with D maybe TRBD2 (5 bases). Germline assignment: CDR1 MNHEY and CDR2 SVGAGI. The CDR3 runs 14 residues. V lost 0 bases to trimming and J lost 6 bases, with 12 bases between them. The CDR3 DNA reads as TGTGCCAGCAGTTACTCGAGGGCAGATCTCGAGCAGTACTTC. Translating it yields CASSYSRADLEQYF.

This chain uses TRBV14 with TRBJ2-4; 8 bases are shared with TRBD1. The germline V gene has CDR1 SGHDN and CDR2 FVKESK. The CDR3 loop spans 17 amino acids. V lost 0 bases, J lost 3 bases, and 7 bases stayed unmatched. CDR3 sequence reads: CASSQDRGRGGKNIQYF. DNA of the CDR3: TGTGCCAGCAGCCAAGACAGGGGGCGAGGTGGCAAAAACATTCAGTACTTC.